The rows below give T cell receptor beta chains drawn from one sample of a study of T-cell reconstitution after alpha-beta-depleted transplantation in children. TCRdb called the PCR reads again in MiXCR, with one record for every CDR3 protein. The table lists about a million distinct CDR3 sequences, about 29% of them singletons. The sequenced sample was PBMCs, mostly from graft donor cells, obtained 360 days after TCRalphabeta/CD19-depleted stem cell transplant. Receptor source: a boy less than two years old who had a stem cell transplant for SCID, so the T cells may come from the graft donor. CDR3s include the opening cysteine and the closing phenylalanine or tryptophan. D genes are given only for firm matches. Size is omitted from some rows. Given values are once, few, many or a class for expanded clones.

>TRBD1|TRBV5-1|TRBJ2-2|NA
CASSQRGRGTGELFF
TGCGCCAGCAGCCAGAGGGGGCGCGGCACCGGGGAGCTGTTTTTT
>TRBD2|TRBV12-3/TRBV12-4|TRBJ2-5|few
CASSRLAGNQETQYF
TGTGCCAGCAGCCGACTAGCGGGGAACCAAGAGACCCAGTACTTC
>TRBD1|TRBV12-3/TRBV12-4|TRBJ2-3|NA
CATRTGASDTQYF
TGTGCCACCCGGACAGGGGCGTCAGATACGCAGTATTTT
>NA|TRBV12-3/TRBV12-4|TRBJ2-3|few
CASTQDTSTDTQYF
TGTGCCAGCACCCAAGACACCAGCACAGATACGCAGTATTTT
>NA|TRBV9|TRBJ2-7|NA
CASSVDSDGTYEQYF
TGTGCCAGCAGCGTAGACTCGGACGGAACCTACGAGCAGTACTTC
>NA|TRBV12-3/TRBV12-4|TRBJ2-5|NA
CASSLNFASWAQETQYF
TGTGCCAGCAGTTTGAATTTTGCTAGTTGGGCCCAAGAGACCCAGTACTTC
>NA|TRBV5-1|TRBJ2-6|NA
CASSSFPGTVISGANVLTF
TGCGCCAGCAGCTCTTTCCCCGGGACTGTTATCTCTGGGGCCAACGTCCTGACTTTC
>NA|TRBV15|TRBJ2-7|NA
CASSRKGGISYEQYF
TGTGCCTCCAGCAGGAAAGGCGGGATCTCCTACGAGCAGTACTTC
>NA|TRBV7-8|TRBJ1-2|few
CASSLLDRRYGYTF
TGTGCCAGCAGCTTACTTGACCGCCGCTATGGCTACACCTTC
>NA|TRBV20-1|TRBJ2-1|few
CSASGGRFDEQFF
TGCAGCGCCTCAGGGGGGCGTTTCGATGAGCAGTTCTTC
>NA|TRBV27|TRBJ2-1|NA
CASSFVEVRLGEQFF
TGTGCCAGCAGTTTCGTGGAGGTTCGATTGGGTGAGCAGTTCTTC
>TRBD1|TRBV7-9|TRBJ1-2|few
CASSQGQGRNGYTF
TGTGCCAGCAGCCAGGGACAGGGCAGGAATGGCTACACCTTC
>TRBD1|TRBV4-1|TRBJ2-6|few
CASSSGQGTSGANVLTF
TGCGCCAGCAGCTCTGGACAGGGGACGTCTGGGGCCAACGTCCTGACTTTC
>NA|TRBV2|TRBJ2-7|many
CASRLSYEQYF
TGTGCCAGCAGGCTCTCCTACGAGCAGTACTTC
>NA|TRBV11-2|TRBJ2-7|few
CASSLEEGSYYEQYF
TGTGCCAGCAGCTTAGAGGAGGGATCTTACTACGAGCAGTACTTC
>NA|TRBV12-3/TRBV12-4|TRBJ2-5|NA
CASSLRAGQETQYF
TGTGCCAGCAGTTTAAGGGCAGGCCAAGAGACCCAGTACTTC
>NA|TRBV28|TRBJ2-1|NA
CASTSGPQTFNEQFF
TGTGCCAGCACTTCGGGGCCGCAAACGTTCAATGAGCAGTTCTTC
>NA|TRBV6-5|TRBJ2-7|many
CASSLFGGYEQYF
TGTGCCAGCAGTTTATTCGGGGGCTACGAGCAGTACTTC
>NA|TRBV18|TRBJ1-1|NA
CASSAPQNTEAFF
TGTGCCAGCTCAGCGCCACAGAACACTGAAGCTTTCTTT
>NA|TRBV28|TRBJ2-7|NA
CASSDPRGPDPTYEQYF
TGTGCCAGCAGTGACCCGAGAGGGCCCGACCCTACTTACGAGCAGTACTTC
>TRBD1|TRBV20-1|TRBJ2-5|NA
CSARGAGQAFSETQYF
TGCAGTGCTAGAGGCGCGGGACAGGCCTTCTCGGAGACCCAGTACTTC
>NA|TRBV29-1|TRBJ2-1|NA
CSVGRGWDNEQFF
TGCAGCGTTGGGAGGGGGTGGGACAATGAGCAGTTCTTC
>NA|TRBV20-1|TRBJ2-1|few
CSARDWTAYNEQFF
TGCAGTGCTAGAGATTGGACGGCCTACAATGAGCAGTTCTTC
>TRBD1|TRBV7-8|TRBJ1-5|NA
CASSSRTGVLDQPQHF
TGTGCCAGCAGCTCGCGGACAGGGGTTTTGGATCAGCCCCAGCATTTT
>NA|TRBV3-1|TRBJ1-1|NA
CASSQDQWSDAFF
TGTGCCAGCAGCCAAGATCAGTGGAGTGATGCTTTCTTT
>NA|TRBV5-1|TRBJ2-7|NA
CASSLDVRTYEQYF
TGCGCCAGCAGCTTGGACGTCAGAACCTACGAGCAGTACTTC
>TRBD2|TRBV5-1|TRBJ2-1|many
CASSLGASGGANEQFF
TGCGCCAGCAGCTTGGGGGCTAGCGGGGGGGCCAATGAGCAGTTCTTC
>TRBD1|TRBV7-9|TRBJ2-1|NA
CASSFPQRQGPYNEQFF
TGTGCCAGCAGCTTCCCTCAGCGACAGGGTCCCTACAATGAGCAGTTCTTC
>NA|TRBV5-6|TRBJ2-1|few
CASTTRIRNEQFF
TGTGCCAGCACTACACGGATTAGGAATGAGCAGTTCTTC
>NA|TRBV29-1|TRBJ1-6|NA
CSARDHNSPLHF
TGCAGCGCTCGGGACCATAATTCACCCCTCCACTTT
>NA|TRBV19|TRBJ2-1|once
CASSIGVTPSYNEQFF
TGTGCCAGTAGTATTGGAGTAACGCCCTCCTACAATGAGCAGTTCTTC
>NA|TRBV6-5|TRBJ2-1|NA
CAISYSRLPKNYNEQFF
TGTGCCATCAGTTACTCAAGACTTCCGAAGAACTACAATGAGCAGTTCTTC
>TRBD1|TRBV15|TRBJ2-2|few
CATSRGTGSNTGELFF
TGTGCCACCAGCAGAGGGACAGGGTCCAACACCGGGGAGCTGTTTTTT
>NA|TRBV6-5|TRBJ2-6|NA
CASSYSVGSGANVLTF
TGTGCCAGCAGTTACTCAGTCGGCTCTGGGGCCAACGTCCTGACTTTC
>TRBD1|TRBV18|TRBJ2-5|NA
CASSPPDRGQETQYF
TGTGCCAGCTCACCTCCGGACAGGGGCCAAGAGACCCAGTACTTC
>TRBD1|TRBV6-2/TRBV6-3|TRBJ2-7|few
CASSKLGQGSSYEQYF
TGTGCCAGCAGTAAACTCGGACAGGGTAGCTCCTACGAGCAGTACTTC
>NA|TRBV20-1|TRBJ2-3|few
CSALDRGDTQYF
TGCAGTGCCCTGGACCGAGGGGATACGCAGTATTTT
>TRBD2|TRBV7-6|TRBJ2-3|NA
CASSFTSLADGTDTQYF
TGTGCCAGCAGCTTTACGAGTCTAGCGGATGGCACAGATACGCAGTATTTT
>TRBD1|TRBV11-1|TRBJ1-2|NA
CASSSDRGSYGYTF
TGTGCCAGCAGCTCCGACAGGGGTTCCTATGGCTACACCTTC
>TRBD2|TRBV24-1|TRBJ2-1|NA
CATSDYGTSGNEQFF
TGTGCCACCAGTGATTACGGGACTAGCGGGAATGAGCAGTTCTTC
>TRBD1|TRBV4-1|TRBJ1-2|NA
CASSQGDRHPTYGYTF
TGCGCCAGCAGCCAAGGGGACAGACACCCAACCTATGGCTACACCTTC
>NA|TRBV5-6|TRBJ2-1|many
CASSDTALDNEQFF
TGTGCCAGCAGCGACACGGCACTAGACAATGAGCAGTTCTTC
>TRBD1|TRBV28|TRBJ1-3|NA
CASRTGVGNTIYF
TGTGCCAGCAGGACAGGGGTTGGAAACACCATATATTTT
>TRBD2|TRBV12-3/TRBV12-4|TRBJ2-3|NA
CASTLRSGGADTQYF
TGTGCCAGCACCTTAAGGAGCGGGGGGGCGGATACGCAGTATTTT
>NA|TRBV20-1|TRBJ2-7|few
CSVKLAPESYEQYF
TGCAGTGTTAAACTCGCACCAGAGTCGTACGAGCAGTACTTC
>NA|TRBV10-3|TRBJ2-2|NA
CAIRPDSTGELFF
TGTGCCATCAGGCCTGACAGCACCGGGGAGCTGTTTTTT
>TRBD1|TRBV4-2|TRBJ1-1|few
CASSHAQGENTEAFF
TGTGCCAGCAGCCACGCCCAGGGGGAGAACACTGAAGCTTTCTTT
>NA|TRBV12-3/TRBV12-4|TRBJ2-5|few
CASRGVLYQETQYF
TGTGCCAGCAGGGGAGTCCTGTACCAAGAGACCCAGTACTTC
>NA|TRBV18|TRBJ2-7|few
CASSRAPPTWEQYF
TGTGCCAGCTCGAGGGCCCCCCCTACGTGGGAGCAGTACTTC
>TRBD1|TRBV12-3/TRBV12-4|TRBJ2-7|many
CASTRDRGYEQYF
TGTGCCAGCACCCGGGACAGGGGCTACGAGCAGTACTTC
>TRBD1|TRBV20-1|TRBJ1-5|NA
CSARDRNNQPQHF
TGCAGTGCTAGGGACAGGAACAATCAGCCCCAGCATTTT
>NA|TRBV28|TRBJ1-2|few
CASKPLYNYGYTF
TGTGCCAGCAAGCCCCTTTATAACTATGGCTACACCTTC
>TRBD2|TRBV5-1|TRBJ2-2|NA
CASSPGGAASGELFF
TGCGCCAGCAGCCCGGGAGGGGCTGCTAGCGGGGAGCTGTTTTTT